This is a list of T cell receptor beta chains from one sample in a study of blood T cell repertoires in COVID-19. Clones were sequenced by immunoSEQ multiplex PCR, and TCRdb holds only the in-frame ones, with some missing. The repertoire has roughly 140,000 clones, approximately 80% of them found once; the top ten carry 7% to 10%. The sequenced sample consisted of peripheral blood. The receptors derive from a human donor in a cohort sampled during active COVID-19. CDR3s include the opening cysteine and the closing phenylalanine or tryptophan. The D gene is left open where the match is weak. Clone size is stated in some rows and not others, as once, few, many or a class when expanded.

j_call | clone_size | v_call | d_call | cdr3_nt | cdr3_aa
TRBJ1-1 | - | TRBV4-3 | - | TGCGCCAGCAGCCAAGATTTAACAGAGTACACTGAAGCTTTCTTT | CASSQDLTEYTEAFF
TRBJ2-7 | - | TRBV18 | - | TGTGCCAGCTCACCCTGGGCAACAGCCTATTACGAGCAGTACTTC | CASSPWATAYYEQYF
TRBJ2-7 | - | TRBV6-2/TRBV6-3 | - | TGTGCCAGCAGTTACTCAACGGGAGCGTCCTACGAGCAGTACTTC | CASSYSTGASYEQYF
TRBJ2-3 | - | TRBV7-9 | - | TGTGCCAGCAGCTCCATTGAGAGCACAGATACGCAGTATTTT | CASSSIESTDTQYF
TRBJ2-7 | - | TRBV18 | - | TGTGCCACCAAAACAGGGCCAAGCTCCTACGAGCAGTACTTC | CATKTGPSSYEQYF
TRBJ2-7 | - | TRBV5-1 | TRBD2 | TGCGCCAGCAGCTTGGGGCTAGCGGGAGTTAACGAGCAGTACTTC | CASSLGLAGVNEQYF
TRBJ2-7 | - | TRBV7-9 | - | TGTGCCAGCAGCTTTGAGGGGGGGATTGGCGAGCAGTACTTC | CASSFEGGIGEQYF
TRBJ1-2 | - | TRBV5-4 | - | TGTGCCAGCAGCTTGGAGGTGGGGCCGGTGAACTATGGCTACACCTTC | CASSLEVGPVNYGYTF
TRBJ2-7 | - | TRBV2 | - | TGTGCCAGCAGAGTCAGCTACGAGCAGTACTTC | CASRVSYEQYF
TRBJ2-5 | - | TRBV18 | - | TGTGCCAGCTCACCGTTAGACCAAGAGACCCAGTACTTC | CASSPLDQETQYF
TRBJ2-3 | - | TRBV2 | TRBD2 | TGTGCCAGCCCGGGACTAGCGGGAGTAGATACGCAGTATTTT | CASPGLAGVDTQYF
TRBJ2-7 | - | TRBV4-2 | - | TGTGCCAGCAGCCTTATCTCCCCATCGACAGGTTTGTACGAGCAGTACTTC | CASSLISPSTGLYEQYF
TRBJ2-5 | few | TRBV12-3/TRBV12-4 | TRBD1 | TGTGCCAGCAGTCTCGACAGGGGACAGACCCAGTACTTC | CASSLDRGQTQYF
TRBJ2-7 | few | TRBV5-4 | TRBD2 | TGTGCCAGCAGCTTGGACCCCGGGGGGGCCTACGAGCAGTACTTC | CASSLDPGGAYEQYF
TRBJ2-7 | - | TRBV7-2 | - | TGTGCCAGCAGCCCAACCATTACAAGTGGGAGCTCCTACGAGCAGTACTTC | CASSPTITSGSSYEQYF
TRBJ2-7 | - | TRBV5-1 | - | TGCGCCAGCAGCTTGCACAGGGCGTCCTACGAGCAGTACTTC | CASSLHRASYEQYF
TRBJ2-5 | once | TRBV19 | - | TGTGCCAGTAGTATAGCTCCAGGGGCACAAGAGACCCAGTACTTC | CASSIAPGAQETQYF
TRBJ2-7 | - | TRBV2 | - | TGTGCCAGCAGGTTGGCGGGATCGCCCTCCTACGAGCAGTACTTC | CASRLAGSPSYEQYF
TRBJ1-4 | - | TRBV29-1 | TRBD1 | TGCAGCGTTGCCCGGGACAGGGCTGAAAAACTGTTTTTT | CSVARDRAEKLFF